This is a list of T cell receptor beta chains from one sample in a study of early T cells in non-severe SARS-CoV-2 infection. TCRdb called the 5' RACE reads again in MiXCR, with one record for every CDR3 protein. The table records 48,000 or so distinct CDR3 sequences, roughly 6.1% of them present only once. This material consisted of whole blood, taken at baseline. These receptors came from an adult who was a healthcare worker with PCR-confirmed SARS-CoV-2 infection or an uninfected control (not recorded which). The CDR3 runs from the conserved cysteine through the conserved F or W. Fields, in order: clone size, V gene, D gene, J gene, CDR3 protein, CDR3 DNA. A D gene is named only where the DNA matches it firmly. The listing skips clone size in some rows; elsewhere it reads once, few, many or a size class.

>.|TRBV10-3|.|TRBJ2-6
CAISESTLVSGANVLTF
TGTGCCATCAGTGAGTCGACTCTCGTCTCTGGGGCCAACGTCCTGACTTTC
>few|TRBV28|TRBD2|TRBJ2-3
CASSLRGGRPDTQYF
TGTGCCAGCAGTTTACGGGGCGGGAGGCCAGATACGCAGTATTTT
>many|TRBV15|TRBD2|TRBJ2-3
CATSRGDSGRFTDTQYF
TGTGCCACCAGCAGAGGGGATAGCGGGAGGTTCACAGATACGCAGTATTTT
>few|TRBV18|.|TRBJ2-7
CASSRPGTLSSYEQYF
TGTGCCAGCTCAAGACCCGGGACACTCAGCTCCTACGAGCAGTACTTC
>many|TRBV19|.|TRBJ1-1
CASTNMNTEAFF
TGTGCCAGTACCAACATGAACACTGAAGCTTTCTTT
>many|TRBV6-2/TRBV6-3|.|TRBJ1-2
CASRHGSGLFYGYTF
TGTGCCAGCAGACACGGGTCGGGTTTGTTTTATGGCTACACCTTC
>.|TRBV27|.|TRBJ2-5
CASSFSSTRRETQYF
TGTGCCAGCAGTTTTAGCTCCACTCGACGGGAGACCCAGTACTTC
>.|TRBV18|.|TRBJ2-6
CASSPDRAGGANVLTF
TGTGCCAGCTCACCAGATAGGGCTGGTGGGGCCAACGTCCTGACTTTC
>.|TRBV6-5|.|TRBJ2-1
CASSYRRANEQFF
TGTGCCAGCAGTTACCGGAGGGCCAATGAGCAGTTCTTC
>.|TRBV2|.|TRBJ2-5
CAAQGAPQETQYF
TGTGCCGCCCAAGGGGCTCCCCAAGAGACCCAGTACTTC
>many|TRBV7-6|.|TRBJ1-5
CASSSVGNQPQHF
TGTGCCAGCAGCTCTGTTGGGAATCAGCCCCAGCATTTT
>.|TRBV12-3/TRBV12-4|TRBD1|TRBJ1-4
CASSYGDRFNEKLFF
TGTGCCAGCAGTTATGGGGACAGGTTTAATGAAAAACTGTTTTTT
>many|TRBV21-1|.|TRBJ1-2
CASSKVGHKAVDGYTF
TGTGCCAGCAGCAAAGTAGGTCACAAGGCGGTAGATGGCTACACCTTC
>few|TRBV9|.|TRBJ2-2
CASSATGVNTGELFF
TGTGCCAGCAGCGCTACGGGCGTGAACACCGGGGAGCTTTTTTTT
>many|TRBV21-1|.|TRBJ2-1
CASSNKQAERDGEQFF
TGTGCCAGCAGCAACAAGCAAGCCGAGCGGGACGGTGAGCAGTTCTTC
>many|TRBV6-1|.|TRBJ2-5
CASSEIGIEETQYF
TGTGCCAGCAGTGAAATAGGGATCGAAGAGACCCAGTACTTC
>.|TRBV5-1|.|TRBJ2-2
CASSQGSNAGELFF
TGCGCCAGCTCGCAGGGTTCAAACGCCGGGGAGCTGTTTTTT
>many|TRBV29-1|TRBD1|TRBJ1-1
CSISAYGTGVTEAFF
TGCAGCATCTCCGCTTACGGGACAGGGGTCACTGAAGCTTTCTTT
>few|TRBV20-1|TRBD1|TRBJ1-1
CSGATGFVTEAFF
TGCAGTGGCGCGACAGGGTTCGTCACTGAAGCTTTCTTT
>few|TRBV20-1|TRBD2|TRBJ2-7
CSSGLAGNYEQYF
TGCAGTTCCGGACTAGCGGGGAACTACGAGCAGTACTTC
>.|TRBV28|TRBD1|TRBJ1-5
CASSLIPSQGFGRTGQPQHF
TGTGCCAGCAGTTTAATTCCCTCCCAGGGGTTTGGGAGGACAGGGCAGCCCCAGCATTTT
>.|TRBV15|.|TRBJ1-6
CATSSKLDNSPLHF
TGTGCCACCAGCAGTAAGCTGGATAATTCACCCCTCCACTTT
>medium-sized|TRBV12-3/TRBV12-4|TRBD2|TRBJ2-5
CASSLAGVETQYF
TGTGCCAGCAGTCTAGCGGGAGTAGAGACCCAGTACTTC
>few|TRBV20-1|.|TRBJ2-4
CSASSRGGAKNIQYF
TGCAGTGCTTCGAGCAGGGGGGGAGCCAAAAACATTCAGTACTTC
>many|TRBV28|.|TRBJ1-2
CASSYGNYGYTF
TGTGCCAGCAGTTACGGGAACTATGGCTACACCTTC
>many|TRBV29-1|.|TRBJ2-3
CSVVKGYQGQGTDTQYF
TGCAGCGTTGTAAAGGGATACCAAGGGCAGGGCACAGATACGCAGTATTTT
>many|TRBV27|TRBD1|TRBJ2-6
CASSSYRGTGANVLTF
TGTGCCAGCAGTTCCTACAGGGGAACTGGGGCCAACGTCCTGACTTTC
>.|TRBV5-1|.|TRBJ2-3
CASSLSREADTQYF
TGCGCCAGCAGCTTGTCCAGGGAGGCAGATACGCAGTATTTT
>.|TRBV27|.|TRBJ1-1
CASSLSIMADTEAFF
TGTGCCAGCAGTTTATCGATAATGGCAGACACTGAAGCTTTCTTT
>few|TRBV28|.|TRBJ2-1
CAAADLNRGEQFF
TGTGCCGCGGCAGATCTGAACCGGGGTGAGCAGTTCTTC
>few|TRBV7-3|.|TRBJ2-2
CASSPNSLNGELFF
TGTGCCAGCAGCCCAAATAGCCTTAACGGGGAGCTGTTTTTT